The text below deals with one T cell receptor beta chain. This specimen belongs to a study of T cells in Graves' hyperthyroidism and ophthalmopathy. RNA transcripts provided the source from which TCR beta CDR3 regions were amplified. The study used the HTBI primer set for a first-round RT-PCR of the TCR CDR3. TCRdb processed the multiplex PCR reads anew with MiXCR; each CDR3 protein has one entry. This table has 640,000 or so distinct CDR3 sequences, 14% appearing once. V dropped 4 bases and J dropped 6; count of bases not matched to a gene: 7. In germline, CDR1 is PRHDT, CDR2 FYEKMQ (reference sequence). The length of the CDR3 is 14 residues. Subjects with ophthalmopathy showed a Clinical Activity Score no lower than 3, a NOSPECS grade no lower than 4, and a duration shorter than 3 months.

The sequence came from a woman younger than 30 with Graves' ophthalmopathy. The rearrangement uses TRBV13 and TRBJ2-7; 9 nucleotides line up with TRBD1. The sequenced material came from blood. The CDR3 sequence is CASSYPGQGIEQYF. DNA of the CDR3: TGTGCCAGCAGCTATCCTGGACAGGGGATCGAGCAGTACTTC.